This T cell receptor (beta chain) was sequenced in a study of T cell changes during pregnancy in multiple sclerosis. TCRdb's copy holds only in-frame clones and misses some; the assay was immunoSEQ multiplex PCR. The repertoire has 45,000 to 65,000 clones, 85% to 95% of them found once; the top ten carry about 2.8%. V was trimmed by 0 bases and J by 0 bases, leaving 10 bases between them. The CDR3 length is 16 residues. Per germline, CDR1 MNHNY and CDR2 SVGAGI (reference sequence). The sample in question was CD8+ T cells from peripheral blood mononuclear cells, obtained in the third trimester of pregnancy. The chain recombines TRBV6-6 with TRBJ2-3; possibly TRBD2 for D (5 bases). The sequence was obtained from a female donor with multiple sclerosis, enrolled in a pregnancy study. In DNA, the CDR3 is TGTGCCAGCAGTTACTCGGCGGACTCTAGCACAGATACGCAGTATTTT. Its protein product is CASSYSADSSTDTQYF.